This entry is about one T cell receptor beta chain. Its antigen is as yet unknown. Some clones are missing from TCRdb's copy, which holds only in-frame ones; the method was immunoSEQ multiplex PCR. There are tens of thousands of clones in the sample; roughly four fifths occur only once, and 17% lies in the top ten. These data are taken from a study of graft-versus-host responses after intestinal transplantation. Notes on the study in general: Early post-transplant falls in HvG clones accompanied the peak levels of circulating GvH clones.

The clonotype was recovered from a human donor who received an intestinal transplant. Specimen: unstimulated CD8+ T cells sorted from spleen or lymph node cells, collected before intestinal transplant.

The CDR3 sequence is CASRDAYEQYF. The CDR3 region has the DNA TGTGCCAGCAGGGACGCCTACGAGCAGTACTTC. This chain uses TRBV6-4 with TRBJ2-7; D not resolved. Deletions cut 6 bases from V and 2 bases from J, with 5 bases between. Germline CDR1 reads MRHNA; CDR2 reads SNTAGT. CDR3 length equals 11 residues.